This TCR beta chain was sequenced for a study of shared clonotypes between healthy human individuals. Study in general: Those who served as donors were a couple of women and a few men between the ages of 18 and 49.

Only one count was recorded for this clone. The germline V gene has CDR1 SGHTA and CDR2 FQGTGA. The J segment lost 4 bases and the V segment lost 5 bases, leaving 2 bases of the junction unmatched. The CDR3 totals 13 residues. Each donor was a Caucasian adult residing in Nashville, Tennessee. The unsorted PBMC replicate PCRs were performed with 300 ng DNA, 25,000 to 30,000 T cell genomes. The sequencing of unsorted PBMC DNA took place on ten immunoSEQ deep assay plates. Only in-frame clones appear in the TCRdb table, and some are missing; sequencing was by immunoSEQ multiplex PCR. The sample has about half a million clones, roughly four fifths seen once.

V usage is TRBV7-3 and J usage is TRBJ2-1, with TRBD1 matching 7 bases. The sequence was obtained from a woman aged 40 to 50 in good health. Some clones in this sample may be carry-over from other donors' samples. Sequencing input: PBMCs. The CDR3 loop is CASSLGQYNEQFF. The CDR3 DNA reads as TGTGCCAGCAGCCTGGGACAGTACAATGAGCAGTTCTTC.